The next 2 T cell receptor beta chains were all read from a single sample in a study of spatial heterogeneity in lung cancer. TCRdb re-called the 5' RACE reads through MiXCR, storing one row per CDR3 protein. The repertoire has over 75,000 distinct CDR3 sequences, roughly a fifth of them found once; the top ten carry 6.2%. As for time point: sample taken at primary tumor resection. Material for sequencing was whole RNA from tumor, nontumor lung or frozen PBMC, left unsorted. This specimen was PBMCs, taken at surgery. Receptors were obtained from a male donor with early-stage non-small cell lung cancer.

In its sample, this clonotype was seen many times. The J gene is TRBJ2-3, the V gene TRBV10-3; 9 positions match TRBD2. The V gene's germline CDR1 is ENHRY and CDR2 SYGVKD. The junction had 12 bases not matched to a gene; V was cut back by 4 bases and J by 10 bases. The CDR3 runs to 15 residues. CDR3 amino acids: CAISGASGALKAQYF. In DNA, the CDR3 is TGTGCCATCAGTGGCGCTAGCGGGGCCCTTAAGGCGCAGTATTTT.

The CDR3 sequence: CASSASGSYEQYF. Here the CDR3 DNA reads TGCGCCAGCAGTGCTAGCGGGTCATACGAGCAGTACTTC. The V call is TRBV10-1, the J call TRBJ2-7; 8 bases are shared with TRBD2. V dropped 4 bases and J dropped 4; count of bases not matched to a gene: 3. The length of the CDR3 is 13 residues. Germline V gene lookup returns CDR1 WNHNN and CDR2 SYGVQD (reference sequence).